This T cell receptor beta chain comes out of a study of T cells in Graves' hyperthyroidism and ophthalmopathy. As concerns this clonotype: Its specificity is unknown.

TCR beta CDR3 regions were amplified from RNA. RT-PCR in the first round (using the HTBI primer set) targeted the TCR CDR3. Each CDR3 protein gets one entry after TCRdb re-called the multiplex PCR reads with MiXCR. The sample comprises 550,000 to 600,000 distinct CDR3 sequences, roughly 46% of which are singletons, and roughly 20% rests with the top ten. The study's findings and limits: Blood shared most expanded thyroid clonotypes above 0.001.

Trimming stripped 5 bases from V and 4 bases from J, with 15 bases between. CDR1 SGHAT and CDR2 FQDESV come from the germline V gene (reference sequence). CDR3 length: 16 amino acids. Sequenced material: peripheral blood or thyroid tissue (not recorded which). V gene TRBV11-1 combines with J gene TRBJ2-6, with a possible D match to TRBD2 (5 bases). The sequence was collected from an adult woman with Graves' disease, either hyperthyroidism or ophthalmopathy (not recorded which). In DNA form, the CDR3 reads TGTGCCAGCAGCCAGAGAGGGTTTTCCGGGGCCAACGTCCTGACTTTC. Translation: CASSQRGFSGANVLTF.